These 29 T cell receptor beta chains came from one sample sequenced in a study of cytomegalovirus exposure and HLA in healthy donors. Vbeta (60) and Jbeta (13) primers were used in the PCR. TCRdb keeps only in-frame clones here, not all; method: immunoSEQ multiplex PCR. Of roughly 190,000 clones in the sample, around 77% were seen once. The specimen was PBMCs. The receptors derive from a female donor in good health and CMV-seronegative.

The chain is built from TRBV5-1 and TRBJ2-2; tentative D call: TRBD1 (6 bases). V was shortened by 0 bases and J by 3 bases, with 12 bases between the two germline ends. This CDR3 region has 16 residues. In germline, CDR1 is SGHRS, CDR2 YFSETQ. The CDR3 region is CASSLEGGTDTGELFF. Written as DNA, the CDR3 is TGCGCCAGCAGCTTGGAAGGGGGTACGGACACCGGGGAGCTGTTTTTT.

This clone occurred once. The gene calls are TRBV28 and TRBJ2-1; D uncertain. Looked up from germline, CDR1 is MDHEN and CDR2 is SYDVKM. The CDR3 is 14 amino acids. V was shortened by 2 bases and J by 6 bases, with 11 bases between the two germline ends. This CDR3 is CASSLNSHLNEQFF. The CDR3 DNA sequence: TGTGCCAGCAGTTTAAACAGCCACCTCAATGAGCAGTTCTTC.

The rearrangement uses TRBV9 and TRBJ1-1; maybe TRBD1 (5 bases). The CDR3 sequence is 15 residues long. Germline CDR1 and CDR2: SGDLS and YYNGEE. The V gene lost 0 bases and the J gene lost 4 bases, with 13 bases spanning the gap. The CDR3 sequence: CASSVEALGGTEAFF. The CDR3 nucleotides read TGTGCCAGCAGCGTAGAGGCCCTCGGGGGCACTGAAGCTTTCTTT.

The chain has TRBV28 and TRBJ2-3; possible D gene TRBD1, 5 bases. CDR1 is MDHEN and CDR2 is SYDVKM in the germline V gene. Trimming took 6 bases from V and 2 from J, leaving 15 bases between them. The CDR3 is 15 amino acids. The CDR3 DNA is TGTGCCAGCAGCTGGACCCTAGGGGCCACAGATACGCAGTATTTT. It translates to CASSWTLGATDTQYF. The full variable domain, rest sourced from reference TRBV28 and TRBJ2-3, is DVKVTQSSRYLVKRTGEKVFLECVQDMDHENMFWYRQDPGLGLRLIYFSYDVKMKEKGDIPEGYSVSREKKERFSLILESASTNQTSMYLCASSWTLGATDTQYFGPGTRLTVL.

The V gene is TRBV5-4, the J gene TRBJ1-1, with 11 bases identical to TRBD1. The V and J ends lost 4 bases and 3 bases, in that order; junction bases with no gene match: 11. The CDR3 spans 17 residues. Germline V lookup: CDR1 SGHNT, CDR2 YYREEE (reference sequence). CDR3 nucleotide sequence: TGTGCCAGCAGCATGGATTTCCCGGGACAGGGGGACACTGAAGCTTTCTTT. It specifies CASSMDFPGQGDTEAFF.

The chain has TRBV6-4 and TRBJ1-4; D unresolved. Germline lookup yields CDR1 MRHNA and CDR2 SNTAGT. V was cut by 3 bases and J by 5 bases, with 13 bases left in between. The CDR3 totals 15 residues. This CDR3 reads CASSEFGGNNEKLFF. The CDR3 DNA sequence: TGTGCCAGCAGTGAATTTGGCGGAAACAATGAAAAACTGTTTTTT.

This clone was seen a few times. The rearrangement uses TRBV27 and TRBJ1-1, with a weak D call TRBD1 (6 bases). The V end lost 2 bases, the J end lost 8 bases, and 9 bases lay between the germline ends. This CDR3 is 12 amino acids long. Germline CDR1 MNHEY, CDR2 SMNVEV (reference sequence). CDR3 DNA: TGTGCCAGCAGTTTAAGCAGGGGCGAAGCTTTCTTT. Protein product: CASSLSRGEAFF.

The count of this clone is one. J is TRBJ1-4 and V is TRBV30, with D perhaps TRBD1 (6 bases). The CDR3 is made up of 16 amino acids. The V gene's germline CDR1 is GTSNPN and CDR2 SVGIG (reference sequence). V was clipped by 3 bases and J by 2 bases, with 16 bases between them. CDR3 DNA sequence: TGTGCCTGGAGAAAACAGGGAGGGTTTACTAATGAAAAACTGTTTTTT. Amino acid sequence: CAWRKQGGFTNEKLFF.

Note on this clone: This sample includes further DNA sequences coding for the same CDR3. The rearrangement joins TRBV28 to TRBJ2-7; 10 bases agree with TRBD2. CDR1 and CDR2 (germline): MDHEN, SYDVKM. After removal of 5 bases from V and 1 base from J, the junction contained 5 bases not matched to a gene. The CDR3 length is 15 residues. Written as DNA, the CDR3 is TGTGCCAGCAGTCCCGGGACTAGCGCATCCTACGAGCAGTACTTC. Translated, it gives CASSPGTSASYEQYF.

The chain uses TRBV2 and TRBJ1-6, with 8 bases lining up with TRBD1. Germline V gene data show CDR1 as SNHLY and CDR2 as FYNNEI. The CDR3 has 14 residues. The trim removed 6 bases at V and 10 bases at J, leaving 8 bases unmatched. This chain's CDR3 is CASRPGQELSPLHF. In nucleotides, the CDR3 is TGTGCCAGCAGGCCGGGACAGGAGTTATCACCCCTCCACTTT.

This chain joins TRBV30 and TRBJ1-5; D is undetermined. The V gene's germline CDR1 is GTSNPN and CDR2 SVGIG (reference sequence). V lost 0 bases and J 1 base, leaving 4 bases between the germline ends. There are 13 residues in the CDR3. The CDR3 DNA reads TGTGCCTGGAGTGTAAGCAGCAATCAGCCCCAGCATTTT. Its protein product is CAWSVSSNQPQHF.

V and J are TRBV15 and TRBJ1-5; the match to TRBD1 covers 8 bases. CDR3 size: 16 residues. V gave up 6 bases and J gave up 4 bases; unmatched junction bases: 11. Germline V CDR1 and CDR2: LNHNV, YYDKDF (reference sequence). CDR3 bases: TGTGCCACCAGGGGGAGTGGACAGGGCTGGAATCAGCCCCAGCATTTT. Translated, it gives CATRGSGQGWNQPQHF.

The CDR3 coding sequence is TGTGCCAGCAGTTTCGGGTTCCAGGGCAATGAGCAGTTCTTC. Translation gives CASSFGFQGNEQFF. The chain uses TRBV6-1 and TRBJ2-1; D may be TRBD1 (5 bases). CDR3 size: 14 residues. Germline CDR1 is MNHNS and CDR2 is SASEGT. V shed 5 bases and J shed 6 bases, with 14 bases lying between them.

This clone was detected a few times. The V call is TRBV7-6, the J call TRBJ1-5, with 10 nucleotides matching TRBD1. Unmatched junction bases numbered 12, after V lost 5 bases and J lost 5 bases. The length of the CDR3 is 17 residues. CDR1 SGHVS and CDR2 FNYEAQ come from the germline V gene. CDR3: CASSPGPGQGPYQPQHF. DNA of the CDR3: TGTGCCAGCAGCCCCGGCCCGGGACAGGGGCCCTATCAGCCCCAGCATTTT.

The V and J genes are TRBV4-1 and TRBJ2-5; D is unresolved. The CDR3 sequence is 15 residues long. Trimming pared 0 bases from V and 1 base from J, leaving 9 bases between. Germline assignment: CDR1 MGHRA and CDR2 YSYEKL. The CDR3 DNA reads as TGCGCCAGCAGCCAAGATCGACACTCCCAAGAGACCCAGTACTTC. As protein: CASSQDRHSQETQYF.

This sequence joins TRBV28 and TRBJ2-5; TRBD2 is a possible D gene (5 bases). Germline CDR1 and CDR2: MDHEN and SYDVKM. This CDR3 contains 13 residues. V was clipped by 1 base and J by 3 bases, with 6 bases between them. The CDR3 sequence: CASSLSGKETQYF. In DNA form, the CDR3 reads TGTGCCAGCAGTTTATCGGGGAAAGAGACCCAGTACTTC.

The rearrangement joins TRBV5-1 to TRBJ2-1, with 12 bases that match TRBD2. The CDR3 is made up of 16 amino acids. The germline gives CDR1 SGHRS, CDR2 YFSETQ. Trimming cost V 4 bases and J 9 bases; bases outside gene matches: 11. As DNA, the CDR3 is TGCGCCAGCAGCCATATGACTAGCGGGAGTGTGGGTGAGCAGTTCTTC. This encodes CASSHMTSGSVGEQFF.

The chain couples TRBV28 to TRBJ2-7; 7 bases are shared with TRBD1. Trimming at V came to 5 bases and at J to 2 bases, leaving 9 bases not matched to a gene. Germline CDR1 and CDR2: MDHEN and SYDVKM. The length of the CDR3 is 15 residues. The CDR3 loop is CASSGRDSLPYEQYF. CDR3 DNA sequence: TGTGCCAGCAGTGGCCGGGACAGCTTACCCTACGAGCAGTACTTC.

This sequence joins TRBV18 and TRBJ2-7; 7 nucleotides agree with TRBD2. Germline lookup yields CDR1 KGHSH and CDR2 LQKENI. The CDR3 extends over 15 amino acids. Trimming cost V 2 bases and J 2 bases; bases outside gene matches: 6. The DNA of the CDR3 is TGTGCCAGCTCACCAGGGGACTATACTCCCTACGAGCAGTACTTC. As protein: CASSPGDYTPYEQYF. The full variable domain, with the rest looked up from reference TRBV18 and TRBJ2-7, is NAGVMQNPRHLVRRRGQEARLRCSPMKGHSHVYWYRQLPEEGLKFMVYLQKENIIDESGMPKERFSAEFPKEGPSILRIQQVVRGDSAAYFCASSPGDYTPYEQYFGPGTRLTVT.

This clone is a singleton in its sample. The V gene is TRBV7-3, the J gene TRBJ2-3; the match to TRBD2 covers 7 bases. J gave up 4 bases and V 1 base, and 8 bases lay outside the gene matches. CDR1 and CDR2 (germline): SGHTA, FQGTGA. There are 16 residues in the CDR3. The CDR3: CASSLNGGSGADTQYF. The CDR3 DNA reads as TGTGCCAGCAGCTTAAACGGCGGGAGCGGGGCAGATACGCAGTATTTT.

The chain employs TRBV21-1 and TRBJ2-7; TRBD1 reflects the table's D call only, with no check against the DNA. TRBV21-1 is an annotated pseudogene. CDR3 length equals 15 residues. Here the CDR3 DNA reads TGTGCCAGCAGCAAAGTTAGGACAGGTCCTCACGAGCAGTACTTC. This sequence encodes CASSKVRTGPHEQYF.

The chain employs TRBV11-2 and TRBJ2-3, with 12 nucleotides matching TRBD2. With 5 bases clipped from V and 5 bases from J, the junction kept 2 bases outside the gene matches. Per the germline V gene, CDR1 is SGHAT and CDR2 is FQNNGV. The CDR3 runs to 14 residues. CDR3: CASSPSGRVDTQYF. The CDR3, as DNA: TGTGCCAGCAGCCCTAGCGGGAGGGTAGATACGCAGTATTTT.

This sequence joins TRBV5-4 and TRBJ1-2, with 8 bases fitting TRBD1. Germline-derived CDR1 and CDR2 are SGHNT and YYREEE (reference sequence). The CDR3 contains 15 residues. Unmatched junction bases numbered 8, after V lost 3 bases and J lost 4 bases. The CDR3: CASSSGTGLIYGYTF. The CDR3 nucleotides read TGTGCCAGCAGCTCTGGGACAGGACTCATCTATGGCTACACCTTC.

V gene TRBV4-1 combines with J gene TRBJ2-5, with D tentatively TRBD2 (6 bases). Matching the DNA end better, TRBJ2-7 makes the J call doubtful. CDR3 length: 12 amino acids. Germline V gene data show CDR1 as MGHRA and CDR2 as YSYEKL. The CDR3 DNA reads as TGCGCCAGCAGCCCGGGAGCGGACGAGCAGTACTTC. This encodes CASSPGADEQYF.

In its sample, this clone was seen once. V gene TRBV19 combines with J gene TRBJ1-1; D not certain. The ends were cut back, 1 base at V and 3 bases at J, with 9 bases in the middle. The CDR3 spans 14 residues. CDR1 is LNHDA, CDR2 SQIVND, per germline (reference sequence). CDR3 bases: TGTGCCAGTAGTATAGGTGGGAGTTACACTGAAGCTTTCTTT. Translation gives CASSIGGSYTEAFF.

Only a few counts were recorded for this clone. V usage is TRBV7-9 and J usage is TRBJ2-2, with D perhaps matching TRBD2 (5 bases). CDR1 SEHNR and CDR2 FQNEAQ come from the germline V gene (reference sequence). This CDR3 region has 15 residues. The V end was cut by 1 base, the J end by 3 bases, with 9 bases between. This chain's CDR3 is CASSLGGQDTGELFF. DNA for the CDR3: TGTGCCAGCAGCTTAGGAGGGCAGGACACCGGGGAGCTGTTTTTT.

J is TRBJ1-3 and V is TRBV7-2; D is uncertain. From germline, CDR1 is SGHTA and CDR2 FQGNSA. V was trimmed by 5 bases and J by 4 bases, leaving 6 bases between them. CDR3 length equals 12 residues. The CDR3 sequence is CASSGGGNTIYF. DNA for the CDR3: TGTGCCAGCAGCGGAGGGGGAAACACCATATATTTT. The whole variable domain, remainder taken from reference TRBV7-2 and TRBJ1-3, is GAGVSQSPSNKVTEKGKDVELRCDPISGHTALYWYRQSLGQGLEFLIYFQGNSAPDKSGLPSDRFSAERTGGSVSTLTIQRTQQEDSAVYLCASSGGGNTIYFGEGSWLTVV.

This clone was counted between two and nine times. V usage is TRBV11-2 and J usage is TRBJ1-1, with 10 bases lining up with TRBD1. Losses at the gene ends were 5 bases for V and 1 base for J; bases not matched to a gene: 10. The V gene's germline CDR1 is SGHAT and CDR2 FQNNGV. The length of the CDR3 is 17 residues. In DNA, the CDR3 is TGTGCCAGCAGCGCACGACAGGGGGCGAAGTCGAACACTGAAGCTTTCTTT. This codes for CASSARQGAKSNTEAFF.

This clone was detected a few times. The rearrangement links TRBV29-1 to TRBJ2-5; 14 bases agree with TRBD2. V lost 6 bases to trimming and J lost 5 bases; unmatched junction nucleotides: 8. The CDR3 spans 15 residues. The germline gives CDR1 SQVTM, CDR2 ANQGSEA. The CDR3 sequence is CSVPGLAGGGETQYF. The CDR3 bases are TGCAGCGTCCCCGGACTAGCGGGAGGTGGTGAGACCCAGTACTTC.